This TCR beta chain was sequenced in a study of blood T cell repertoires in COVID-19. Across the whole study: From the United States, Italy and Spain came samples of acute and convalescent COVID-19. T cells, B-cell-depleted T cells, or PBMCs provided the cDNA or gDNA that served as material.

Germline V gene sequence: CDR1 LNHDA, CDR2 SQIVND (reference sequence). There are 16 residues in the CDR3. Trimming took off 7 bases at V and 0 bases at J, with 16 bases between the two ends. The repertoire was sequenced with immunoSEQ multiplex PCR; TCRdb's copy has only in-frame clones and lacks some. The data hold 89,000 or so clones, with roughly 85% observed a single time. The receptor was isolated from a man aged 80 or over with acute or convalescent COVID-19. The chain is built from TRBV19 and TRBJ1-3; no clear D. Sequencing was carried out using peripheral blood. Written as DNA, the CDR3 is TGTGCCAGTAAGGTCGCGGGTCCTCTCTCTGGAAACACCATATATTTT. This codes for CASKVAGPLSGNTIYF.